This T cell receptor (beta chain) was sequenced during a study of blood T cell repertoires in COVID-19. Study summary: Both acute and convalescent COVID-19 samples were obtained from the United States, Italy and Spain. Sources were T cells, B-cell-depleted T cells, or PBMCs; the material itself was cDNA or gDNA.

The CDR3 loop spans 13 amino acids. The ends were cut back, 0 bases at V and 5 bases at J, with 8 bases in the middle. Germline CDR1 and CDR2: SGDLS and YYNGEE. The table lists this clone with a count of one. As processed by the authors: Reference gene primer amplification gave estimated nucleated cell counts. The table came from immunoSEQ multiplex PCR; TCRdb's copy has only in-frame clones and leaves some out. The V and J calls and the clone size are those of that table, but D and trimming were determined from the DNA. The table includes 110,000 to 150,000 clones, under 90% detected once. V usage is TRBV9 and J usage is TRBJ1-2, with no clear D. Material: peripheral blood. This receptor was obtained from a human donor in a cohort sampled during active COVID-19. CDR3 DNA: TGTGCCAGCAGCGTAGGACTTCGATATGGCTACACCTTC. Translating it yields CASSVGLRYGYTF.